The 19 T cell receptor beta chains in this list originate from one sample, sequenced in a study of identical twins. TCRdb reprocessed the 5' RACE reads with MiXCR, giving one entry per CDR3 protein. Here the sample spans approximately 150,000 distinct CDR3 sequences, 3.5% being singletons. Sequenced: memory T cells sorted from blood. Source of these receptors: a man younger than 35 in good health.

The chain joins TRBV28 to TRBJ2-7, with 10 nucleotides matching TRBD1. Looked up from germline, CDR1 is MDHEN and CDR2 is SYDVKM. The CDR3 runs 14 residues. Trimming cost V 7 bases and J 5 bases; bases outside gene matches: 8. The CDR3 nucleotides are TGTGCCAGCACCCGACAGGGGGCAGGGAACGAGCAGTACTTC. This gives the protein CASTRQGAGNEQYF.

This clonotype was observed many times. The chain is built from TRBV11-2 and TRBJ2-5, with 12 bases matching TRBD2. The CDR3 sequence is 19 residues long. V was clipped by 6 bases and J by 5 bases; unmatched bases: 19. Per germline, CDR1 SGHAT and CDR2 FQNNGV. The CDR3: CASRRTGTSGWGVAETQYF. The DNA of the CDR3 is TGTGCCAGCAGACGGACCGGGACTAGCGGGTGGGGGGTGGCGGAGACCCAGTACTTC.

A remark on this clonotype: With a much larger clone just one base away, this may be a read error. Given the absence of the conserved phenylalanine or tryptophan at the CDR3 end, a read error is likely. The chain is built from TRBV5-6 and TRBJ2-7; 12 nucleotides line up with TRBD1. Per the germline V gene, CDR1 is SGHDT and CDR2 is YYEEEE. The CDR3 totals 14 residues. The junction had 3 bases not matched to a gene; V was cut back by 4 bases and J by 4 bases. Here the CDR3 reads CASSGDRGQYEQYY. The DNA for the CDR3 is TGTGCCAGCAGCGGGGACAGGGGGCAATACGAGCAGTACTAC.

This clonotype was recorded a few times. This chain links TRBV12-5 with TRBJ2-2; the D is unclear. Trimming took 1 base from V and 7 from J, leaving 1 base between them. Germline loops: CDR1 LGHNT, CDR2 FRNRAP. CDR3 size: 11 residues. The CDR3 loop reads CASGLGGELFF. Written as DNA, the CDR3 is TGTGCTAGTGGTTTGGGCGGGGAGCTGTTTTTT.

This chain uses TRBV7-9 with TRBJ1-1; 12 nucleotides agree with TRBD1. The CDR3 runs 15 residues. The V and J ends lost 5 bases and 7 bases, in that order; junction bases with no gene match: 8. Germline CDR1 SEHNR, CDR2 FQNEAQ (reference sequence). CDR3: CASSLGQGAQDEAFF. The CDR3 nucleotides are TGTGCCAGCAGCCTGGGACAGGGGGCACAGGATGAAGCTTTCTTT. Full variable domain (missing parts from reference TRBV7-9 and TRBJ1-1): DTGVSQNPRHKITKRGQNVTFRCDPISEHNRLYWYRQTLGQGPEFLTYFQNEAQLEKSRLLSDRFSAERPKGSFSTLEIQRTEQGDSAMYLCASSLGQGAQDEAFFGQGTRLTVV.

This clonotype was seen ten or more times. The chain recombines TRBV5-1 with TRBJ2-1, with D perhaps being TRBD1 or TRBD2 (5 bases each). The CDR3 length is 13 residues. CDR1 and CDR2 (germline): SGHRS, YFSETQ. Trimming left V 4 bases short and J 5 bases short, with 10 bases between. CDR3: CASSGRGDNEQFF. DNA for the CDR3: TGCGCCAGCAGCGGGAGAGGGGACAATGAGCAGTTCTTC.

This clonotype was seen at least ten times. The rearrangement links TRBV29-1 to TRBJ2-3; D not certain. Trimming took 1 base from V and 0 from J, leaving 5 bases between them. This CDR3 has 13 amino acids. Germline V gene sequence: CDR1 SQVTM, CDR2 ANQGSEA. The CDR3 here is CSVEGGSTDTQYF. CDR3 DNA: TGCAGCGTTGAAGGGGGTAGCACAGATACGCAGTATTTT.

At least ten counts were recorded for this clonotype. The CDR3 bases are TGCGCCAGCAGTGAGCCGGGTAGTCTCAATGAGCAGTTCTTC. This gives the protein CASSEPGSLNEQFF. V and J are TRBV10-2 and TRBJ2-1; D call uncertain. Germline loops: CDR1 WSHSY, CDR2 SAAADI. This CDR3 is 14 amino acids long. V lost 2 bases to trimming and J lost 6 bases, with 11 bases between them.

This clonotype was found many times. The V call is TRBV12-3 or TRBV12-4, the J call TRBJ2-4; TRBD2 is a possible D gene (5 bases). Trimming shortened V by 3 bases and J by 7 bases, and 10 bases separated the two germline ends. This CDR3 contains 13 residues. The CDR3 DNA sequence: TGTGCCAGCAGTTTTCCCGGGGTGAACATTCAGTACTTC. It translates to CASSFPGVNIQYF.

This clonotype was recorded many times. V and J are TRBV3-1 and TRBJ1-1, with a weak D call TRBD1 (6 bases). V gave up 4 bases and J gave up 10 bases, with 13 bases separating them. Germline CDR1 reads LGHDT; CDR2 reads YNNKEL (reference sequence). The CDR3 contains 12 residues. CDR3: CASSLPGTPAFF. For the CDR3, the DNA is TGTGCCAGCAGCCTTCCCGGGACACCAGCTTTCTTT. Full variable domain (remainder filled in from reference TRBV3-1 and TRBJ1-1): DTAVSQTPKYLVTQMGNDKSIKCEQNLGHDTMYWYKQDSKKFLKIMFSYNNKELIINETVPNRFSPKSPDKAHLNLHINSLELGDSAVYFCASSLPGTPAFFGQGTRLTVV.

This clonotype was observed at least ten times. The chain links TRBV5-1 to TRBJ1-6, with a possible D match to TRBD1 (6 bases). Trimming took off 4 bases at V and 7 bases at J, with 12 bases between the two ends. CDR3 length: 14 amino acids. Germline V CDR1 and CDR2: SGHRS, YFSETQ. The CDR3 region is CASSEGTTNSPLHF. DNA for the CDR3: TGCGCCAGCAGCGAAGGGACAACGAATTCACCCCTCCACTTT. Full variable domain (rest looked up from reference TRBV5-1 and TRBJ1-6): KAGVTQTPRYLIKTRGQQVTLSCSPISGHRSVSWYQQTPGQGLQFLFEYFSETQRNKGNFPGRFSGRQFSNSRSEMNVSTLELGDSALYLCASSEGTTNSPLHFGNGTRLTVT.

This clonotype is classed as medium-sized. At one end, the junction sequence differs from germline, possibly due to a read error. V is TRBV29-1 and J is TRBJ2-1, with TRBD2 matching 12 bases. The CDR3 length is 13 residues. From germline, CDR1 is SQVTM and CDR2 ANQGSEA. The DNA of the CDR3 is TGCAGCGTTGTGAGGGGGCTAGCGGGAGGGCCGCTCTTC. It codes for CSVVRGLAGGPLF.

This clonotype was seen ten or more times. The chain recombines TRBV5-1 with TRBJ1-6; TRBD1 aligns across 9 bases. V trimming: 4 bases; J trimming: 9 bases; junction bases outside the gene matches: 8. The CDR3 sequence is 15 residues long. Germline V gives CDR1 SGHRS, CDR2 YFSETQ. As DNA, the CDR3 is TGCGCCAGCAGCCCAACCGGGACAGGGAGTTCACCCCTCCACTTT. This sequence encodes CASSPTGTGSSPLHF.

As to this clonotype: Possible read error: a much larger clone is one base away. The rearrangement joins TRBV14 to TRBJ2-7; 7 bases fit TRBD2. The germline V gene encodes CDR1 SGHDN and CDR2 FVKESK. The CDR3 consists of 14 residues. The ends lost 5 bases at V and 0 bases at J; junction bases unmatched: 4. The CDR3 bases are TGTGCCAGCAGCTTTAGCGGGTTCTCCTACGAGCAGTACTTC. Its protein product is CASSFSGFSYEQYF.

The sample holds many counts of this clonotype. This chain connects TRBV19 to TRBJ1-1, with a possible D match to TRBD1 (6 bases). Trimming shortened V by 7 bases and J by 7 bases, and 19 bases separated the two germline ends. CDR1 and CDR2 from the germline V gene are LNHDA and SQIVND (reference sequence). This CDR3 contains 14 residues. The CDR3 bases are TGTGCCAGTACCATCACAGGGAATCGAGGTGAAGCTTTCTTT. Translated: CASTITGNRGEAFF.

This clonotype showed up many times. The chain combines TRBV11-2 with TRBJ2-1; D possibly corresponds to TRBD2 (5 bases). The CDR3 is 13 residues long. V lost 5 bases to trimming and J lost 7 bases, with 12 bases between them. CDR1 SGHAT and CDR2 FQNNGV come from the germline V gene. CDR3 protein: CASSPGVYNEQFF. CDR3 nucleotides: TGTGCCAGCAGCCCCGGGGTCTATAATGAGCAGTTCTTC. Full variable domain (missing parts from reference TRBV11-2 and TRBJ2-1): EAGVAQSPRYKIIEKRQSVAFWCNPISGHATLYWYQQILGQGPKLLIQFQNNGVVDDSQLPKDRFSAERLKGVDSTLKIQPAKLEDSAVYLCASSPGVYNEQFFGPGTRLTVL.

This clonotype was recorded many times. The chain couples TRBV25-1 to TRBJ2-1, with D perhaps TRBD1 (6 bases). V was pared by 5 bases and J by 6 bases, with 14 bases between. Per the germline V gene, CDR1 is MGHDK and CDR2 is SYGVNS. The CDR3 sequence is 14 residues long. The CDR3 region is CASSLEGVGNEQFF. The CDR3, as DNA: TGTGCCAGCAGTCTCGAGGGGGTTGGCAATGAGCAGTTCTTC.

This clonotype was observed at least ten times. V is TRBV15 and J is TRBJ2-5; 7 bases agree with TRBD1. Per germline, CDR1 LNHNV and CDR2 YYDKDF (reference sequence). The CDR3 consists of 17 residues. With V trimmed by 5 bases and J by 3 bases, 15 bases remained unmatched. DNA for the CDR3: TGTGCCACCAGCCGCCTGAGCCTACAGGGGCGGGAAGAGACCCAGTACTTC. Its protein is CATSRLSLQGREETQYF.

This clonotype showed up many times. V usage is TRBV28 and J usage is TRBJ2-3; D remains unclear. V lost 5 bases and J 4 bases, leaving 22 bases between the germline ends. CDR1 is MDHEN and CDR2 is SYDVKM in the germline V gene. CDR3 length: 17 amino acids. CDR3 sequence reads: CASSPTGSTSIPDTQYF. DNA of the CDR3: TGTGCCAGCAGTCCTACCGGGTCCACGTCTATTCCAGATACGCAGTATTTT.